The 8 T cell receptor beta chains given below trace back to one sample, sequenced in a study of CD8+CD57+ T cells in acquired aplastic anemia. TCR beta VDJ and CDR3 were profiled, and genomic DNA was the template. TCRdb passed the reads through MiXCR, listing each CDR3 protein once. The sample lists under 200,000 distinct CDR3 sequences, less than 60% occurring once. Sequenced patients had shown CD8+CD57+ cell expansion by flow cytometry. The sample consisted of sorted CD4+, CD8+, or CD8+CD57+ T cells (not recorded which) from PBMCs. These receptors originate from a human donor with aplastic anemia.

This clonotype came up once. This chain uses TRBV2 with TRBJ2-7; D perhaps matches TRBD1 (5 bases). The length of the CDR3 is 12 residues. The ends were cut back, 4 bases at V and 5 bases at J, with 9 bases in the middle. The V gene's germline CDR1 is SNHLY and CDR2 FYNNEI. As DNA, the CDR3 is TGTGCCAGCAGTGGGGGCATCGACGAGCAGTACTTC. Protein: CASSGGIDEQYF.

The sample holds many counts of this clonotype. The V gene is TRBV3-1, the J gene TRBJ2-5; 8 nucleotides match TRBD2. V shed 4 bases, J shed 4 bases, and the junction held 8 bases outside the gene matches. The germline V gene has CDR1 LGHDT and CDR2 YNNKEL (reference sequence). CDR3 length: 15 amino acids. DNA for the CDR3: TGTGCCAGCAGCCGTTTGGGACTAGGCGGAGAGACCCAGTACTTC. Amino acid sequence: CASSRLGLGGETQYF.

The J gene is TRBJ2-5, the V gene TRBV24-1; 8 bases line up with TRBD2. There are 16 residues in the CDR3. CDR1 and CDR2 from the germline V gene are KGHDR and SFDVKD. V gave up 3 bases and J gave up 4 bases; unmatched junction bases: 9. The CDR3 sequence is CATSDPLADGGETQYF. DNA for the CDR3: TGTGCCACCAGTGATCCACTAGCGGACGGGGGAGAGACCCAGTACTTC.

This clonotype was seen many times. As DNA, the CDR3 is TGTGCCACCAGTGACCCGACAGTGAACACCGGGGAGCTGTTTTTT. It codes for CATSDPTVNTGELFF. The V gene is TRBV24-1, the J gene TRBJ2-2; tentative D call: TRBD1 (5 bases). V lost 4 bases and J lost 1, with 9 bases in between. Germline V lookup: CDR1 KGHDR, CDR2 SFDVKD. CDR3 length: 15 residues.

Ten or more counts support this clonotype. The chain joins TRBV19 to TRBJ2-1; 11 nucleotides match TRBD2. The V gene end was trimmed by 2 bases and the J gene end by 4 bases; junction bases not matched to a gene: 7. There are 17 residues in the CDR3. Germline CDR1 is LNHDA and CDR2 is SQIVND (reference sequence). CDR3 loop: CASSIMGLAVKYNEQFF. CDR3 nucleotide sequence: TGTGCCAGTAGTATAATGGGACTAGCGGTTAAATACAATGAGCAGTTCTTC.

This clonotype appeared a single time. The chain uses TRBV20-1 and TRBJ1-1; the D gene is possibly TRBD1 (5 bases). Trimming took off 6 bases at V and 5 bases at J, with 16 bases between the two ends. Per germline, CDR1 DFQATT and CDR2 SNEGSKA (reference sequence). The CDR3 extends over 13 amino acids. CDR3 sequence: CSALRDPKTEAFF. In DNA form, the CDR3 reads TGCAGTGCCCTCCGGGACCCTAAGACTGAAGCTTTCTTT.

The rearrangement links TRBV2 to TRBJ2-3; TRBD1 is a possible D gene (6 bases). This CDR3 region has 13 residues. The germline V gene has CDR1 SNHLY and CDR2 FYNNEI. V shed 8 bases and J shed 4 bases, with 13 bases lying between them. The chain's CDR3 is CASDIEGADTQYF. DNA of the CDR3: TGTGCCAGCGATATCGAGGGGGCAGATACGCAGTATTTT.

The chain combines TRBV11-1 with TRBJ2-3; TRBD2 aligns across 15 bases. The CDR3 covers 16 residues. Germline V gives CDR1 SGHAT, CDR2 FQDESV (reference sequence). V shed 5 bases, J shed 8 bases, and the junction held 8 bases outside the gene matches. CDR3 sequence reads: CASSMGTSGRPGTQYF. The CDR3 nucleotides are TGTGCCAGCAGCATGGGGACTAGCGGGAGGCCAGGTACGCAGTATTTT.